Listed below are T cell receptor beta chains from one sample, sequenced in a study of T cells after posttransplantation cyclophosphamide. Assay: immunoSEQ multiplex PCR; the TCRdb copy retains only in-frame clones and omits some. The data list around 5,700 clones, none observed once; 25% falls to the top ten. This specimen consisted of PBMCs, obtained 350 to 400 days after allogeneic stem cell transplant with posttransplant cyclophosphamide. The receptors stem from a male patient aged 60-69 years who received an allogeneic stem cell transplant from a related donor, was CMV-positive, and had acute GVHD only. These T cells may partly come from the graft donor. The CDR3 runs from the conserved cysteine through the conserved F or W. The D gene is left open where the match is weak. The size of a clone is reported for some rows only, either as once, few or many, or as a class for expanded clones.

j_call v_call d_call clone_size cdr3_aa
TRBJ1-5 TRBV28 - many CASSWGRWDQPQHF
TRBJ2-5 TRBV5-4 - many CASSLPGAIQETQYF
TRBJ2-2 TRBV7-3 TRBD2 many CASSSSGIGGELFF
TRBJ1-2 TRBV19 - many CASSILTGSNYGYTF
TRBJ2-7 TRBV7-2 TRBD2 many CASSPKLAGGRYEQYF
TRBJ1-2 TRBV6-5 - many CASSYGQASYGYTF
TRBJ2-2 TRBV5-5 TRBD2 - CASSPGLAGVGGELFF
TRBJ1-3 TRBV30 - many CAWSPLGGVGNTIYF
TRBJ1-5 TRBV2 - - CASTDGGASGNQPQHF
TRBJ2-2 TRBV13 - many CASSLLGGNTGELFF
TRBJ2-5 TRBV4-2 TRBD2 many CASSPRTSGGTQETQYF
TRBJ1-6 TRBV5-8 TRBD1 many CASSRGQSSYNSPLHF
TRBJ1-2 TRBV6-5 - many CASSSGMDGYTF
TRBJ2-5 TRBV5-1 TRBD1 many CASSGGQAFMETQYF
TRBJ2-1 TRBV6-5 - medium-sized CASSYTTSSYNEQFF
TRBJ2-1 TRBV11-3 TRBD2 many CASSQTFGRSVYNEQFF
TRBJ2-1 TRBV4-2 TRBD2 many CASSYFGLAGINEQFF
TRBJ2-1 TRBV10-3 - many CAIRATSSYNEQFF
TRBJ2-7 TRBV7-2 - many CASSLGGGTVAYEQYF
TRBJ2-3 TRBV4-1 - many CASSQEGGDTQYF
TRBJ1-2 TRBV15 TRBD1 many CATSIQVTGEDYGYTF
TRBJ1-4 TRBV5-6 TRBD1 many CASRPRQGNEKLFF
TRBJ2-7 TRBV2 TRBD2 many CASSGGLAGVYEQYF